This TCR beta chain was sequenced during a study of shared clonotypes between healthy human individuals. Study outcomes and limitations: Rarefaction showed that sequencing of sorted subsets was incomplete (despite large depth).

Notes on this clone: Its antigen is currently unknown.

Assay used: immunoSEQ multiplex PCR; TCRdb lists only in-frame clones, some missing. The data show 2 million to 3 million clones, 80% to 95% seen once. J gave up 8 bases and V 4 bases, and 5 bases lay outside the gene matches. This CDR3 spans 12 amino acids. The germline gives CDR1 SGHNT, CDR2 YYREEE (reference sequence). The chain is built from TRBV5-4 and TRBJ1-1; 7 bases line up with TRBD1. This TCR derives from a man aged 18 to 30 in good health. Some clones in this sample may be carry-over from other donors' samples. What was sequenced was naive CD4+ T cells from PBMCs. This sample's subset: CD45RA+ positively selected. Written as DNA, the CDR3 is TGTGCCAGCAGCCTACTACAGGGGGAAGCTTTCTTT. This gives the protein CASSLLQGEAFF.